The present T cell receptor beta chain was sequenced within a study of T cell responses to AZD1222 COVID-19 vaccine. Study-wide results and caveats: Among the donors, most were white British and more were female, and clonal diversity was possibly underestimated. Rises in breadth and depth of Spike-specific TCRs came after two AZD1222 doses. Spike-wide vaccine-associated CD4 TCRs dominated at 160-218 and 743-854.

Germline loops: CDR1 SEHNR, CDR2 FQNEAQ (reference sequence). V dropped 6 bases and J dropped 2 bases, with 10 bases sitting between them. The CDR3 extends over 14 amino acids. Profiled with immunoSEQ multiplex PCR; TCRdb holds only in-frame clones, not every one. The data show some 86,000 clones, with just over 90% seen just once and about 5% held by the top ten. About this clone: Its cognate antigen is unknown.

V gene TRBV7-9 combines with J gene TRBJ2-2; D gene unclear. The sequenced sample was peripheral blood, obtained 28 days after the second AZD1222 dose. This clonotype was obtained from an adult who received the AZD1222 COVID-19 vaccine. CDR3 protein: CASSQRINTGELFF. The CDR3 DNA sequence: TGTGCCAGCAGTCAGAGGATAAACACCGGGGAGCTGTTTTTT.